This T cell receptor beta chain was sequenced during a study of spatial heterogeneity in lung cancer. Documented time point: blood at routine non-recurrence follow-up after resection. Tumor, nontumor lung or frozen PBMC supplied whole RNA that was sequenced unsorted. This clonotype was counted at least ten times. One entry per CDR3 protein, called by TCRdb with MiXCR from the 5' RACE reads. The sample includes 110,000 or so distinct CDR3 sequences, more than 10% seen only once; the top ten take more than 20%. The CDR3 totals 18 residues. The chain has TRBV3-2 and TRBJ1-5. TRBV3-2 is a pseudogene locus. The sequencing used PBMCs, collected at follow-up. This receptor was obtained from a female donor with early-stage non-small cell lung cancer. CDR3 bases: TGTGCCAGCAGCCATGTCAAGGTCAGACGATATAGCAATCAGCCCCAGCATTTT. Protein product: CASSHVKVRRYSNQPQHF.